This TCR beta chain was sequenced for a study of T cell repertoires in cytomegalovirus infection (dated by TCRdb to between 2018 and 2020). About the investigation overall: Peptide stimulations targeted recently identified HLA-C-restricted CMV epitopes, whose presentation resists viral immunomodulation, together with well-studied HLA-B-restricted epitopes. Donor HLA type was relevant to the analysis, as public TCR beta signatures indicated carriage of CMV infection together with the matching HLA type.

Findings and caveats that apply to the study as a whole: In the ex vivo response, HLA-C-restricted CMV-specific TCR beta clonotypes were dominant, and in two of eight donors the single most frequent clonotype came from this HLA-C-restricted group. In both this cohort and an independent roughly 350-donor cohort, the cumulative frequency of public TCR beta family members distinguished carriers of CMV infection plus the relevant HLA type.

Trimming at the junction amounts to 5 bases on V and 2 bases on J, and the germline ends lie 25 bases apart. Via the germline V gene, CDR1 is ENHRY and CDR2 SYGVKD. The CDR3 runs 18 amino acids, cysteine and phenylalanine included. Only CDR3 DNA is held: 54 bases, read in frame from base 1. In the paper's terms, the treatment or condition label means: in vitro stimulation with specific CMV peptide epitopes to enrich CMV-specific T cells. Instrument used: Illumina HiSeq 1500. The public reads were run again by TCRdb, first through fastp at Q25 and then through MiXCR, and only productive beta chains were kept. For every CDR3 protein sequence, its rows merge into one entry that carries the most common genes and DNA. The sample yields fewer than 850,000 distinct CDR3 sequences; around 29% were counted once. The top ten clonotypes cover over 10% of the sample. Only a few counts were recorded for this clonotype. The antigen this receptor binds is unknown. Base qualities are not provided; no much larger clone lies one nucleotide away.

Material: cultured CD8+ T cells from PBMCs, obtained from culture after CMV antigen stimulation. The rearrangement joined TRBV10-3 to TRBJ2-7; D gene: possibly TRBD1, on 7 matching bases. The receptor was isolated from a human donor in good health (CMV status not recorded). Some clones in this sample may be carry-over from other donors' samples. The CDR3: CAISRGPIGQASPYEQYF. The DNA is TGTGCCATCAGTCGGGGGCCGATAGGACAGGCCTCTCCCTACGAGCAGTACTTC.